This TCR beta chain originates from a study of blood T cell repertoires in COVID-19. Study-wide background: Acute and convalescent COVID-19 specimens originated in the United States, Italy and Spain. Nucleic acid was either cDNA or gDNA, and it came from T cells, B-cell-depleted T cells, or PBMCs.

Study members were between roughly 18 and 100 years old and lived in 20 to 30 US regions. Original processing methods: Nucleated cell counts were estimated from reference gene primer amplification. Profiling relied on immunoSEQ multiplex PCR, and the TCRdb table lists in-frame clones only, not all of them. D and trimming come from the DNA, and the V and J calls and clone size come from that table. The table lists 200,000 to 250,000 clones, about 87% of them singletons. J was trimmed by 5 bases and V by 5 bases; bases with no gene match: 7. Germline V gives CDR1 MDHEN, CDR2 SYDVKM. The CDR3 spans 15 residues. A remark on this clone: The sample contains more than one DNA sequence encoding this CDR3.

This sequence was found in a man between 18 and 35 years old with acute COVID-19. The chain recombines TRBV28 with TRBJ1-4; TRBD1 aligns across 8 bases. The specimen sequenced was PBMCs or T cells enriched from blood (not recorded which). CDR3 amino acids: CASSGRQGINEKLFF. In DNA, the CDR3 is TGTGCCAGCAGTGGGAGACAGGGGATAAATGAAAAACTGTTTTTT.